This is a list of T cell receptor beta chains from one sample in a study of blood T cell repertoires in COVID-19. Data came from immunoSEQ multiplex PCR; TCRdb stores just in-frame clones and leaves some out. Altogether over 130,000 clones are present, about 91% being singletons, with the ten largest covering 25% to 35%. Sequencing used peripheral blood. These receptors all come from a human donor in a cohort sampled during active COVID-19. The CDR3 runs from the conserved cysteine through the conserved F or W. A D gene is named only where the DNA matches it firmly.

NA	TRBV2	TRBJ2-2	CASSEAPGHTGELFF
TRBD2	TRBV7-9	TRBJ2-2	CASSPRLASGAGELFF
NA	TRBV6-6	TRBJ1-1	CASSSGWSDEAFF
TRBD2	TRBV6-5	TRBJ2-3	CASRLAGTDTQYF
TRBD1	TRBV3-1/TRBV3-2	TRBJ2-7	CASSLSVGTGLTYEQYF
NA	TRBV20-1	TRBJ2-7	CSASPSGSYEQYF
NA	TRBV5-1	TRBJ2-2	CASSLAGGPMNTGELFF
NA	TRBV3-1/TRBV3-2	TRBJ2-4	CASSQTRGPQNIQYF
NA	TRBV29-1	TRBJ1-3	CSDRTLYSESSGNTIYF
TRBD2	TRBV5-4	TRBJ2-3	CASRKLAGGLFTDTQYF
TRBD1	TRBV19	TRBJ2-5	CASSNLRGTGGQETQYF
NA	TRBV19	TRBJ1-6	CASSTTSGSSSPLHF
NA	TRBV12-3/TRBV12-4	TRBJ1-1	CASSLRENTEAFF
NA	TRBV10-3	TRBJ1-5	CAISEGGSNQPQHF
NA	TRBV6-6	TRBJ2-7	CASSLASSYEQYF
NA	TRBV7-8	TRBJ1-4	CASSLASGQGNEKLFF
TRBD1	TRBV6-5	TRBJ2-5	CASSSRGGGETQYF
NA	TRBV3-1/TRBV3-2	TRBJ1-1	CASSQGGGAFF
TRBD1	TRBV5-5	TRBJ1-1	CASSKTGLNTEAFF
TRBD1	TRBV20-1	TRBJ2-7	CSASRQGATYEQYF
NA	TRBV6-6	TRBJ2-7	CASSYSTTSYEQYF
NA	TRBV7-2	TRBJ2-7	CASSLGQGQDEQYF
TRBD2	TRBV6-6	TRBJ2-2	CASSTSRGEYTGELFF
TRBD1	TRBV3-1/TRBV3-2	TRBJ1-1	CASSRTGGNTEAFF
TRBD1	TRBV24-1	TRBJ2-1	CATSDAGGRYNEQFF
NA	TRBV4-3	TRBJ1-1	CASSSSAGTEAFF
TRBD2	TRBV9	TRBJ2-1	CASSPRARGYNEQFF
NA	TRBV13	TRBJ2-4	CASSPSRLAKNIQYF
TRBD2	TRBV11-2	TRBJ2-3	CASSLEVGTTNTDTQYF
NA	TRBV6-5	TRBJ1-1	CASSGYTEAFF
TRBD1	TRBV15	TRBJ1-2	CATRMDRAGGYTF
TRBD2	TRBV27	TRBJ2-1	CASTSGTYNEQFF
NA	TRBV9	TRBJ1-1	CASSVGQLNTEAFF
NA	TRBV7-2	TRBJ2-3	CASSFNSAGRTDTQYF
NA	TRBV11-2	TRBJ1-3	CASSPGQLNTIYF
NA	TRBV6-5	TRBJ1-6	CASRPGGASPLHF
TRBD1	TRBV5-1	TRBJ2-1	CASSFHRGSYNEQFF
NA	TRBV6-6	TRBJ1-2	CASSYRNGPSGYGYTF
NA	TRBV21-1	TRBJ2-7	CASSKCREGRAYEQYF
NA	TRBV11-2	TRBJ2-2	CASSFLKGYTGELFF
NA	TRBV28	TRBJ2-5	CASSLPGKTQYF
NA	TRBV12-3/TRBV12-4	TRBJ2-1	CASSGVGGNEQFF